This entry features one TCR beta chain sequence. Its antigen target is currently unknown. Base quality data are lacking; no much larger clone is found one base away. This sample is drawn from a study of T cells in Graves' hyperthyroidism and ophthalmopathy (dated by TCRdb to between 2019 and 2020). In terms of the full investigation: Peripheral blood samples were taken at initial diagnosis, before any treatment was given. To identify distinguishing TCR V-J signatures, a discovery cohort of 95 to 100 patients was used, comprising approximately 40 with Graves' ophthalmopathy and around 60 with stable Graves' hyperthyroidism. Prospective prediction of ophthalmopathy was tested in an independent validation cohort consisting of 18 hyperthyroidism patients and more than 15 patients who later progressed to ophthalmopathy. For training and testing, the 80 to 100 patients in the discovery cohort were randomly divided in a 7:3 ratio. In six Graves' hyperthyroidism patients, the study also compared T-cell repertoires from thyroid tissue with T-cell repertoires from blood. Following sampling, methimazole starting at 30 mg daily was given to hyperthyroidism patients, and high-dose intravenous methylprednisolone was given to ophthalmopathy patients. According to the paper, TCR Vbeta CDR3 sequencing was carried out on approximately 140 peripheral blood samples, which came from approximately 43 ophthalmopathy, approximately 78 hyperthyroidism and some 17 progressor patients. Results the study describes overall, beyond this receptor: No statistical method was used to fix the sample size in advance, and group allocation was not hidden from the investigators. Blood samples also contained most of the expanded thyroid clonotypes (frequency above 0.001), which suggests that blood repertoires may reflect thyroid immune responses. A model built on a 13 V-J signature distinguished ophthalmopathy from stable hyperthyroidism, reaching about 88% sensitivity and around 82% specificity in cross-validation and 80%/75% in testing. In validation, the model predicted progression to ophthalmopathy a median of 6.5 months before onset, with roughly 71% sensitivity and nearly 75% specificity.

Between the V and J ends, shortened by 3 bases and 0 bases respectively, the junction contains 15 bases. From the cysteine up to the phenylalanine, the CDR3 has a length of 15 residues. Just CDR3 DNA is preserved here, 45 bases in frame from base 1. CDR1 and CDR2, looked up from the germline V gene, are SQVTM and ANQGSEA. Ophthalmopathy patients had moderately to severely active disease, with a Clinical Activity Score of 3 or more, a NOSPECS grade of 4 or more, and a disease duration of less than 3 months. Exclusion was applied to patients with uncontrolled infections, other autoimmune diseases, pregnancy or lactation. Diagnoses relied on clinical symptoms, serum thyroxine and TRAb, thyroid ultrasound and orbital computed tomography. PBMCs were isolated from around 10 ml of fresh peripheral blood by Ficoll-Paque density gradient centrifugation. Total RNA was extracted with Trizol reagent, and quality was checked on an Agilent 2100 Bioanalyzer.

Amplification of TCR beta CDR3 regions was carried out from RNA transcripts. For the first round of RT-PCR on the TCR CDR3, the HTBI primer set was used together with the Qiagen OneStep RT-PCR kit. Libraries were constructed in a second round of multiplex PCR, after which size selection and purification were carried out. Paired-end sequencing of the libraries was performed with 100 bp reads on an Illumina HiSeq2000. The original pipeline was this. SOAPnuke was used to process the raw data, with reads discarded if the reads contained adapters or uncalled bases, had a mean Phred below 15, or lacked an exact constant-primer or identifier match. COPE v1.2.5 was used to merge high-quality paired reads, and clonotypes were defined as unique nucleotide sequences. Clonotypes were aligned to IMGT TRBV, TRBD and TRBJ reference segments using MiTCR v1.1. Only V-J combinations with frequency above 0.0001, covering about 99% of repertoires, were analysed. A TCS score was defined as the ratio of F50 (clonal expansion) to E x V (chaos), with BLOSUM62-based TCRdist applied between CDR3 peptides within each V-J. Welch's t-statistics and random forest reduced approximately 520 V-J features to 10 to 15, which were used in a naive Bayes classifier (R e1071). TCRdb reprocessed the public reads (quality trimming at Q25 with fastp, clone calling with MiXCR) and kept in-frame beta chains. Rows are combined by CDR3 protein, so each entry shows the most common genes and DNA. Clone size and V and J calls follow TCRdb, not the original study. A total of a few hundred thousand distinct CDR3 sequences appear in this sample, around a fifth of them only once. 45% to 55% of the sample is taken by the ten largest.

The sequence joins TRBV29-1 to TRBJ2-7, with a tentative D gene TRBD2 over 6 matching bases. The sequence came from a woman in her 70s with Graves' ophthalmopathy. The sequencing sample was made of blood. The CDR3 reads CSVDSTGGNSYEQYF. The nucleotides read TGCAGCGTTGATTCGACTGGCGGGAACTCCTACGAGCAGTACTTC.